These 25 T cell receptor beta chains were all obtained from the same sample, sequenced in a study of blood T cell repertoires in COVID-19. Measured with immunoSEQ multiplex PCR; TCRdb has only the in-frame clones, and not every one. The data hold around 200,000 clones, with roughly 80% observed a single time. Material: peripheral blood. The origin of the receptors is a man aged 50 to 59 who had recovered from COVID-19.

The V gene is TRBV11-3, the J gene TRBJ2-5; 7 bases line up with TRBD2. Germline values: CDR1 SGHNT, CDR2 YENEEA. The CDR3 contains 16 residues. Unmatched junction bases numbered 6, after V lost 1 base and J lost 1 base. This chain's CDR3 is CASSLGTRSSQETQYF. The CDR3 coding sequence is TGTGCCAGCAGCTTAGGGACTAGAAGCTCCCAAGAGACCCAGTACTTC. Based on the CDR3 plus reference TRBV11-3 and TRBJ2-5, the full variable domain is EAGVVQSPRYKIIEKKQPVAFWCNPISGHNTLYWYLQNLGQGPELLIRYENEEAVDDSQLPKDRFSAERLKGVDSTLKIQPAELGDSAVYLCASSLGTRSSQETQYFGPGTRLLVL.

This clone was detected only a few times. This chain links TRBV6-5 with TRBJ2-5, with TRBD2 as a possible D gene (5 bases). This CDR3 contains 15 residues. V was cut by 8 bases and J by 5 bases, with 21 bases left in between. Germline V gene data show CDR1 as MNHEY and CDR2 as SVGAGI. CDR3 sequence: CASARTRDRSETQYF. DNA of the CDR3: TGTGCCAGCGCCAGAACTAGGGATCGGTCGGAGACCCAGTACTTC.

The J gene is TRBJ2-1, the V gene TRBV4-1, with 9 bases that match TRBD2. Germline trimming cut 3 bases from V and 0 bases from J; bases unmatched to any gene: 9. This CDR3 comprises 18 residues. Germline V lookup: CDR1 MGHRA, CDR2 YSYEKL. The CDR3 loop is CASSHVLRGGTSYNEQFF. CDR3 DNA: TGCGCCAGCAGCCATGTATTGCGGGGGGGAACCTCCTACAATGAGCAGTTCTTC.

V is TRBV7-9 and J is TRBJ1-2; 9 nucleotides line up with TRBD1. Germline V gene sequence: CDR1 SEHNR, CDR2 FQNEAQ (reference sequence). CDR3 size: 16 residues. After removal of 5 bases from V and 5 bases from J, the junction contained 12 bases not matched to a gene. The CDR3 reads CASSMRTGASEYGYTF. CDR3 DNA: TGTGCCAGCAGCATGAGGACAGGGGCGAGCGAATATGGCTACACCTTC.

This chain's CDR3 is CASSQGRGSTEAFF. The CDR3 DNA reads TGCGCCAGCAGCCAAGGGCGGGGGAGTACTGAAGCTTTCTTT. The V call is TRBV4-3, the J call TRBJ1-1, with D tentatively TRBD1 (5 bases). Germline V CDR1 and CDR2: LGHNA, YSLEER. CDR3 size: 14 residues. V lost 1 base to trimming and J lost 5 bases, with 11 bases between them.

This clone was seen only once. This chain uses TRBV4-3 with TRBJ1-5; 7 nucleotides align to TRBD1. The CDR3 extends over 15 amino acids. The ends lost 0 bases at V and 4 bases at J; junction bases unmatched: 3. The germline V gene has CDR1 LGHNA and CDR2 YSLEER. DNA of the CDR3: TGCGCCAGCAGCCAAGATCTCAGGGGGAATCAGCCCCAGCATTTT. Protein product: CASSQDLRGNQPQHF.

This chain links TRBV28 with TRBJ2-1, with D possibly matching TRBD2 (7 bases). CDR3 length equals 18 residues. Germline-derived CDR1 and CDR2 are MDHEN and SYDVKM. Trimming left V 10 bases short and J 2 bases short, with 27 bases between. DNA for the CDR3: TGTGCCACCAAGGGGGGCGGAGGGGGAGGGTTAACCTACAATGAGCAGTTCTTC. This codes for CATKGGGGGGLTYNEQFF.

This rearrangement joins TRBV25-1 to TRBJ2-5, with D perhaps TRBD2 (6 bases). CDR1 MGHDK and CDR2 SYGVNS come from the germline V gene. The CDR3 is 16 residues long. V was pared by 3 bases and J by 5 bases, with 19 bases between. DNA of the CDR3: TGTGCCAGCAGTGAGTTGACTGGAGGGGAATTGGAGACCCAGTACTTC. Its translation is CASSELTGGELETQYF.

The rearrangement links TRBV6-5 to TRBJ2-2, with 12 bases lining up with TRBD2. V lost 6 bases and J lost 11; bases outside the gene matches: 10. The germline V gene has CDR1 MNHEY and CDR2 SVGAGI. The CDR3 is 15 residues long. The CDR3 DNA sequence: TGTGCCAGCAGACGACTAGCGGGGGCTGTGGGTGAGCTGTTTTTT. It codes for CASRRLAGAVGELFF.

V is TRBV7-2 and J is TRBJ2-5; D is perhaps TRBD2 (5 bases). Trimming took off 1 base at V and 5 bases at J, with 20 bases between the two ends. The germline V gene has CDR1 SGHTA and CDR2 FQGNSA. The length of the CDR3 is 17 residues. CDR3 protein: CASSLGLVPSLGETQYF. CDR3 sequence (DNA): TGTGCCAGCAGCTTAGGTTTAGTCCCTAGCCTTGGGGAGACCCAGTACTTC.

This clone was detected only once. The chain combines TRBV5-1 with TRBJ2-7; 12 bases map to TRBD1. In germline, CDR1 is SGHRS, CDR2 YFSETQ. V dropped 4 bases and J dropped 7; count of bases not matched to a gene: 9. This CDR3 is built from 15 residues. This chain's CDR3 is CASSVRGQGAGEQYF. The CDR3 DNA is TGCGCCAGCAGCGTCCGGGGACAGGGGGCGGGAGAGCAGTACTTC. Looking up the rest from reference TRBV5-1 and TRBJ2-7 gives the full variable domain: KAGVTQTPRYLIKTRGQQVTLSCSPISGHRSVSWYQQTPGQGLQFLFEYFSETQRNKGNFPGRFSGRQFSNSRSEMNVSTLELGDSALYLCASSVRGQGAGEQYFGPGTRLTVT.

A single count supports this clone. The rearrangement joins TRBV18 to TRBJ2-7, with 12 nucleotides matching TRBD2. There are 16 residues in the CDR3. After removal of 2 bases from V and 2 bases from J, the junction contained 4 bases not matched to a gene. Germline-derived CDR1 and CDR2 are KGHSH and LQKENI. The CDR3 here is CASSPGTSGSPYEQYF. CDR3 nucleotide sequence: TGTGCCAGCTCACCAGGGACTAGCGGGTCCCCCTACGAGCAGTACTTC. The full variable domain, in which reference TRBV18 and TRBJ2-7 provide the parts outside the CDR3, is NAGVMQNPRHLVRRRGQEARLRCSPMKGHSHVYWYRQLPEEGLKFMVYLQKENIIDESGMPKERFSAEFPKEGPSILRIQQVVRGDSAAYFCASSPGTSGSPYEQYFGPGTRLTVT.

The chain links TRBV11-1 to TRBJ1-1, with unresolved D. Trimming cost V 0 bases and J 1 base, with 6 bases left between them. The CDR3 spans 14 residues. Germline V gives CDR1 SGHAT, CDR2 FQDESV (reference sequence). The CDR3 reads CASSLATGNTEAFF. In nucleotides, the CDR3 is TGTGCCAGCAGCTTAGCGACGGGGAACACTGAAGCTTTCTTT.

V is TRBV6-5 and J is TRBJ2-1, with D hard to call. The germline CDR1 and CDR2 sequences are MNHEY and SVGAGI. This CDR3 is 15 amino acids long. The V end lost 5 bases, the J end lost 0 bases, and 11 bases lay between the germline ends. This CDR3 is CASSIVPGSYNEQFF. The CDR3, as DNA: TGTGCCAGCAGTATAGTTCCCGGCTCCTACAATGAGCAGTTCTTC.

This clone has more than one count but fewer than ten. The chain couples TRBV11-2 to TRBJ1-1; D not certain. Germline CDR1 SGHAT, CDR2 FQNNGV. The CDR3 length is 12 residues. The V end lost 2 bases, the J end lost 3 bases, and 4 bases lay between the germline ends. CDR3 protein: CASSLTDTEAFF. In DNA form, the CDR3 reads TGTGCCAGCAGCTTAACGGACACTGAAGCTTTCTTT.

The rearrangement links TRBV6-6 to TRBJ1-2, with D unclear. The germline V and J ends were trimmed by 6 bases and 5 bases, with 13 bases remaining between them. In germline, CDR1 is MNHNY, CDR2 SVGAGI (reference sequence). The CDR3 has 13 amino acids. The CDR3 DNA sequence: TGTGCCAGCAGCCTAGCGGAAACTTATGGCTACACCTTC. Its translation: CASSLAETYGYTF.

In DNA, the CDR3 is TGCGCCAGCAGCTTGGGACAGGGGGCATCACCCCTCCACTTT. It codes for CASSLGQGASPLHF. This chain uses TRBV5-1 with TRBJ1-6; 10 bases map to TRBD1. The CDR3 totals 14 residues. Germline CDR1 reads SGHRS; CDR2 reads YFSETQ. V shed 0 bases and J 10 bases; nucleotides not matched to a gene: 1.

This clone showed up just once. CDR3 residues: CASSVLGGETQYF. The CDR3, as DNA: TGTGCCAGTAGTGTGCTAGGGGGTGAGACCCAGTACTTC. The V and J genes are TRBV19 and TRBJ2-5, with D maybe TRBD1 (6 bases). Germline V gives CDR1 LNHDA, CDR2 SQIVND (reference sequence). Trimming shortened V by 5 bases and J by 5 bases, and 12 bases separated the two germline ends. The CDR3 is made up of 13 amino acids.

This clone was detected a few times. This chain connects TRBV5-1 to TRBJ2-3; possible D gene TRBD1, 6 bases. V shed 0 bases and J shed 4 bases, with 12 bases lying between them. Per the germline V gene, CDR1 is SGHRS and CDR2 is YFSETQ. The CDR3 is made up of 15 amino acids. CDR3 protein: CASSLGQVGADTQYF. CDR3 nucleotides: TGCGCCAGCAGCTTGGGACAGGTGGGCGCAGATACGCAGTATTTT.

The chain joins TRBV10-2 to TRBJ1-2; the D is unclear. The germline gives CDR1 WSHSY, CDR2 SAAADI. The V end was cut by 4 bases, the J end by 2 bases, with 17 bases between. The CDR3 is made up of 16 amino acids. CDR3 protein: CASSAGAGRFNYGYTF. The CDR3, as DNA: TGCGCCAGCAGTGCCGGTGCGGGCAGGTTCAACTATGGCTACACCTTC.

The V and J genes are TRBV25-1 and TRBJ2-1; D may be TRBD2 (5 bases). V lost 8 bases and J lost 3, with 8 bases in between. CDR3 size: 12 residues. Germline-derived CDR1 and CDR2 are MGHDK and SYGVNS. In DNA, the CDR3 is TGTGCCAGCGGGAGCCTCTACAATGAGCAGTTCTTC. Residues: CASGSLYNEQFF. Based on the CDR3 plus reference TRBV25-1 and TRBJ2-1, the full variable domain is EADIYQTPRYLVIGTGKKITLECSQTMGHDKMYWYQQDPGMELHLIHYSYGVNSTEKGDLSSESTVSRIRTEHFPLTLESARPSHTSQYLCASGSLYNEQFFGPGTRLTVL.

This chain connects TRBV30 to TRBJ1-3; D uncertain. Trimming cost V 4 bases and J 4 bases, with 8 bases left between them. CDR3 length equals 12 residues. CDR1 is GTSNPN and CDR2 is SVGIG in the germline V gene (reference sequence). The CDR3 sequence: CAWTPGGNTIYF. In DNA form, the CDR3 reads TGTGCCTGGACCCCGGGAGGAAACACCATATATTTT.

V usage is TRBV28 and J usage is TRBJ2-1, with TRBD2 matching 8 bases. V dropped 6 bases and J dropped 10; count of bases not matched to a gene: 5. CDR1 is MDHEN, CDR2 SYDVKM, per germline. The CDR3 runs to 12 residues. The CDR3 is CASSLAGREQFF. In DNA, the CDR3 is TGTGCCAGCAGCCTAGCGGGTCGCGAGCAGTTCTTC.

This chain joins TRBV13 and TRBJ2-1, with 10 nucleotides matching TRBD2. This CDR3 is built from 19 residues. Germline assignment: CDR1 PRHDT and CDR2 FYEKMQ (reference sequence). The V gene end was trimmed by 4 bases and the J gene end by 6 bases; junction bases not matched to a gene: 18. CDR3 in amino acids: CASSSPAGGPLGVRNEQFF. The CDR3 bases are TGTGCCAGCAGCTCCCCAGCGGGAGGGCCTTTAGGGGTTCGCAATGAGCAGTTCTTC.

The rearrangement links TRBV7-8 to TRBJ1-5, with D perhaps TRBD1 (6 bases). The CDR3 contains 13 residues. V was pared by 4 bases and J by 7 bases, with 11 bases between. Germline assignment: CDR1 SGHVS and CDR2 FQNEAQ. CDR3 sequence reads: CASSSDRLQPQHF. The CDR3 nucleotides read TGTGCCAGCAGCTCAGACAGGCTCCAGCCCCAGCATTTT. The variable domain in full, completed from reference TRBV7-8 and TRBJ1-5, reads GAGVSQSPRYKVAKRGQDVALRCDPISGHVSLFWYQQALGQGPEFLTYFQNEAQLDKSGLPSDRFFAERPEGSVSTLKIQRTQQEDSAVYLCASSSDRLQPQHFGDGTRLSIL.